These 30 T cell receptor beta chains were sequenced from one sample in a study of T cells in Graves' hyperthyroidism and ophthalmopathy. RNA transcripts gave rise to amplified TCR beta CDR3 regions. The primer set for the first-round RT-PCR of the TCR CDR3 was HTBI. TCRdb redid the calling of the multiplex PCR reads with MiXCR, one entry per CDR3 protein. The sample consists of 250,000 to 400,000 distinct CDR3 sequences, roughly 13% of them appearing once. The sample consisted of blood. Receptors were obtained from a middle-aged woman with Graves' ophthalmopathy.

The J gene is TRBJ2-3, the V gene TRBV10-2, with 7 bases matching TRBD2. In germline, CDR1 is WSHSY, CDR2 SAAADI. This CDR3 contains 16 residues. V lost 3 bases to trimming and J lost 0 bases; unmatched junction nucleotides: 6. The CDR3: CASSDYVGGSTDTQYF. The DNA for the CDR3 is TGCGCCAGCAGTGACTACGTGGGGGGGAGCACAGATACGCAGTATTTT.

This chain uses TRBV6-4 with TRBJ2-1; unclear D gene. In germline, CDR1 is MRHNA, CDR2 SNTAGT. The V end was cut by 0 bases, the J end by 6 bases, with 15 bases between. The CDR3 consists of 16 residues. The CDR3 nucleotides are TGTGCCAGCAGTGACTCCGCTTTTCGGGTTTCCAATGAGCAGTTCTTC. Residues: CASSDSAFRVSNEQFF.

CDR3 region: CAWRGTHLLAIYF. DNA for the CDR3: TGTGCCTGGAGGGGGACACACCTTCTGGCCATATATTTT. The chain couples TRBV30 to TRBJ1-3, with D possibly matching TRBD1 (6 bases). Germline assignment: CDR1 GTSNPN and CDR2 SVGIG (reference sequence). V was shortened by 3 bases and J by 11 bases, with 17 bases between the two germline ends. The CDR3 has 13 amino acids.

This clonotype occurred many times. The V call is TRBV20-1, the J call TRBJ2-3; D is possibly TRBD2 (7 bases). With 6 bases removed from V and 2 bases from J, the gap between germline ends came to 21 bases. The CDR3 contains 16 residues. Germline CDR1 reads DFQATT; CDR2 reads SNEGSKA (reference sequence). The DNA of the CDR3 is TGCAGTGCCCCGGATGTTCGGCGGGGGCTCACAGATACGCAGTATTTT. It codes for CSAPDVRRGLTDTQYF.

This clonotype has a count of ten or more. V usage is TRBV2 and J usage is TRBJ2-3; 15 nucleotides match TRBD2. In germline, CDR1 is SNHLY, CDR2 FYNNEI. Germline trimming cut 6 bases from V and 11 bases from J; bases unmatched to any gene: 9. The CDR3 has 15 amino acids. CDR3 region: CASSARTSGGARQYF. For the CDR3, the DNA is TGTGCCAGCAGCGCTAGGACTAGCGGGGGGGCTAGGCAGTATTTT.

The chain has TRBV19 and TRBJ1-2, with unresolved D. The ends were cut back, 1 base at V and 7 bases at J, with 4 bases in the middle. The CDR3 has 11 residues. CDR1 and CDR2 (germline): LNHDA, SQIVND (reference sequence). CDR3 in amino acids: CASSIARGYTF. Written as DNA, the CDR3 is TGTGCCAGTAGTATAGCCCGTGGCTACACCTTC.

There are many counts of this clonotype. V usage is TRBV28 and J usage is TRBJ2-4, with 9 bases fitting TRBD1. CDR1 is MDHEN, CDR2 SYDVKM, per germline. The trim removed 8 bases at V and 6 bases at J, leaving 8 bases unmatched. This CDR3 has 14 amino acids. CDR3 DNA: TGTGCCAGCGGGGCGGGACAGGGAGGAAACATTCAGTACTTC. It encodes CASGAGQGGNIQYF.

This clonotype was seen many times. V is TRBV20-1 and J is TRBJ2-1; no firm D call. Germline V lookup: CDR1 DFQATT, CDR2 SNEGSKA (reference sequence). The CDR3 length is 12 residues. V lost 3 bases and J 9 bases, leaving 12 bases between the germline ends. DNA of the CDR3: TGCAGTGCTAGTTCGTCTATTTCTGAGCAGTTCTTC. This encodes CSASSSISEQFF.

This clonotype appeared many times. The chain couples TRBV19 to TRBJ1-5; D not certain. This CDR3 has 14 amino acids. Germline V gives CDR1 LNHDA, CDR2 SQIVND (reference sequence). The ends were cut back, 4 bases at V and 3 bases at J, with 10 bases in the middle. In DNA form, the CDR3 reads TGTGCCAGTAGTACCCCGGGCTACAATCAGCCCCAGCATTTT. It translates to CASSTPGYNQPQHF. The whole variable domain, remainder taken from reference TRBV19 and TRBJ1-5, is DGGITQSPKYLFRKEGQNVTLSCEQNLNHDAMYWYRQDPGQGLRLIYYSQIVNDFQKGDIAEGYSVSREKKESFPLTVTSAQKNPTAFYLCASSTPGYNQPQHFGDGTRLSIL.

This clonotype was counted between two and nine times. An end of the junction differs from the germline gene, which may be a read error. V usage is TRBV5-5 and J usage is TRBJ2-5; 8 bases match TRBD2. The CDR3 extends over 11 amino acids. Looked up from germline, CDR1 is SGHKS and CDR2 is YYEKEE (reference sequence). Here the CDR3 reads CASSWGLEMDF. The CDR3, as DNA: TGTGCCAGCAGCTGGGGACTAGAAATGGACTTC.

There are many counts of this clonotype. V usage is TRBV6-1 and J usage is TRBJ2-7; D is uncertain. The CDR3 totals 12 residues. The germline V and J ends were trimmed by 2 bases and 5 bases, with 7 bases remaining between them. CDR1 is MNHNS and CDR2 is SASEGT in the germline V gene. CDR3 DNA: TGTGCCAGCAGTGAATTTGAAGACGAGCAGTACTTC. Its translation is CASSEFEDEQYF.

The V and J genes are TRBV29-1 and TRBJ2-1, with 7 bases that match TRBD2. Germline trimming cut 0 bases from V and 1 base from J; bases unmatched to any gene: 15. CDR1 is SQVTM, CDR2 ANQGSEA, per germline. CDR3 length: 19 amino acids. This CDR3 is CSVEDALKRGGVSYNEQFF. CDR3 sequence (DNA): TGCAGCGTTGAAGATGCCCTTAAGCGGGGCGGCGTATCCTACAATGAGCAGTTCTTC.

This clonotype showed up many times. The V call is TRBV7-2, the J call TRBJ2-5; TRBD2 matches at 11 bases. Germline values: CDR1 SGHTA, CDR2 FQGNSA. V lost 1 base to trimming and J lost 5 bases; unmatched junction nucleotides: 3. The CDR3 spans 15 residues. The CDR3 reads CASSLVPSGGETQYF. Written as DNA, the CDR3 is TGTGCCAGCAGCTTAGTTCCTAGCGGGGGGGAGACCCAGTACTTC.

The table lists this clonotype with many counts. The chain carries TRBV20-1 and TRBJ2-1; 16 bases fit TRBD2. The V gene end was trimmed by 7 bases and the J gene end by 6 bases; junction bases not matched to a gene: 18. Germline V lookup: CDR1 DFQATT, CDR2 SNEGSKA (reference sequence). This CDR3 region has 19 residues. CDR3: CSVSGVRGTSGRALNEQFF. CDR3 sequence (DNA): TGCAGTGTTTCGGGAGTTCGCGGGACTAGCGGGAGGGCCCTCAATGAGCAGTTCTTC.

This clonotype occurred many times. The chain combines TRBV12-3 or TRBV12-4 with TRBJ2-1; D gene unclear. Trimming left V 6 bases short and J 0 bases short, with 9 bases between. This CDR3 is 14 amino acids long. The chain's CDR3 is CASRLESSYNEQFF. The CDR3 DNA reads TGTGCCAGCAGACTGGAGAGCTCCTACAATGAGCAGTTCTTC.

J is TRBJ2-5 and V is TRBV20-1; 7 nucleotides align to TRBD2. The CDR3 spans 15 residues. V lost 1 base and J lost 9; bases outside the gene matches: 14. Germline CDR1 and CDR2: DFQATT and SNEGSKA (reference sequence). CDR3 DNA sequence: TGCAGTGCTAGAGTAAGAGGGACTACCTATTCGGCCCAGTACTTC. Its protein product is CSARVRGTTYSAQYF.

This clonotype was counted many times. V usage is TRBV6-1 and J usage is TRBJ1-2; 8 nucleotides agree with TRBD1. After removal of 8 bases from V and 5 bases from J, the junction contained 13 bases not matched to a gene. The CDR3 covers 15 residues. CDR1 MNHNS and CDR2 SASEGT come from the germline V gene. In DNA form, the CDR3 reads TGTGCCAGCTCCCCAACCCGGACAGGGAAGTATGGCTACACCTTC. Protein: CASSPTRTGKYGYTF.

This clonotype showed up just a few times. The CDR3 protein is CSALKTGGIDQPQHF. The CDR3 nucleotides are TGCAGTGCTCTGAAGACAGGGGGCATAGATCAGCCCCAGCATTTT. The chain employs TRBV20-1 and TRBJ1-5, with 10 bases lining up with TRBD1. CDR1 and CDR2 from the germline V gene are DFQATT and SNEGSKA (reference sequence). The CDR3 runs 15 residues. The V and J ends lost 5 bases and 5 bases, in that order; junction bases with no gene match: 9.

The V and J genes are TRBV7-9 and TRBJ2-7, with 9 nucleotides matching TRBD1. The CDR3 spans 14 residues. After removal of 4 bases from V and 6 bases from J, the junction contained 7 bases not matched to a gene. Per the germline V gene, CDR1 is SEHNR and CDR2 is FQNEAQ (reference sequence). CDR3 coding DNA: TGTGCCAGCAGCTCCCGGGACAGGGTAGTCGAGCAGTACTTC. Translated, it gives CASSSRDRVVEQYF.

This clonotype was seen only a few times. The CDR3 bases are TGTGCCAGCTCACCAGATGAAGTGGAACTGTTTTTT. It specifies CASSPDEVELFF. The rearrangement links TRBV18 to TRBJ1-4; D gene uncertain. The V end was cut by 2 bases, the J end by 12 bases, with 10 bases between. The length of the CDR3 is 12 residues. Germline lookup yields CDR1 KGHSH and CDR2 LQKENI. The entire variable domain, with the rest obtained from reference TRBV18 and TRBJ1-4, is as follows: NAGVMQNPRHLVRRRGQEARLRCSPMKGHSHVYWYRQLPEEGLKFMVYLQKENIIDESGMPKERFSAEFPKEGPSILRIQQVVRGDSAAYFCASSPDEVELFFGSGTQLSVL.

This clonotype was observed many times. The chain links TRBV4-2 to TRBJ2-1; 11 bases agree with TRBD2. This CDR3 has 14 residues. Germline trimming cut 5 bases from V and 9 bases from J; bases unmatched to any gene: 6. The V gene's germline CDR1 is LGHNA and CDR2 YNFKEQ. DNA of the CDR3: TGTGCCAGCAGCAAACTAGCGGGAGACAGTGAGCAGTTCTTC. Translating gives CASSKLAGDSEQFF.

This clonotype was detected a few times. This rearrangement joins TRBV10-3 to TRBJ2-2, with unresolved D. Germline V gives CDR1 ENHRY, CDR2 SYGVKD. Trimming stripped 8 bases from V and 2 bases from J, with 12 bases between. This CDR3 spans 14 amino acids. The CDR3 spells CAIGAGFNTGELFF. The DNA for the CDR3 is TGTGCCATCGGAGCTGGGTTTAACACCGGGGAGCTGTTTTTT.

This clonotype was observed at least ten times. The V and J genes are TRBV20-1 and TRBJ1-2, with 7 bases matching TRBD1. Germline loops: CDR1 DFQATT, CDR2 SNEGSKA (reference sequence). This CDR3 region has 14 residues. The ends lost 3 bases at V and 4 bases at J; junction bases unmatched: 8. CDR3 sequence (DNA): TGCAGTGCTAGCCAACAGGGGTCGGTCTATGGCTACACCTTC. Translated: CSASQQGSVYGYTF.

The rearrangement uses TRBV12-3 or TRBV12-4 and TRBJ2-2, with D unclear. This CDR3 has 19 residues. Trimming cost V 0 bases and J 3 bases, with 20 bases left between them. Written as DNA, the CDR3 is TGTGCCAGCAGTTTAGCGTCTCTCCGGGTGAACCAGGACACCGGGGAGCTGTTTTTT. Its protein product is CASSLASLRVNQDTGELFF.

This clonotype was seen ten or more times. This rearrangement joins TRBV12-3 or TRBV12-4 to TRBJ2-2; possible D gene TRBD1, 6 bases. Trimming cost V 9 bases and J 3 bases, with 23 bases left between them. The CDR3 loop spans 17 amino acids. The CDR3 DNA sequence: TGTGCCAGTATTGGCATGAATGGACAGTCCGACACCGGGGAGCTGTTTTTT. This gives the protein CASIGMNGQSDTGELFF.

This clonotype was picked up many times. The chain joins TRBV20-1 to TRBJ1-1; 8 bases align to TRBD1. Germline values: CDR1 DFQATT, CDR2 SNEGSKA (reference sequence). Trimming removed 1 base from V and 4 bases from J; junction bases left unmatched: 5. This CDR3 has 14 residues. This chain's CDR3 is CSARGRGRITEAFF. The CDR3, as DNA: TGCAGTGCTAGAGGCAGGGGGCGGATCACTGAAGCTTTCTTT.

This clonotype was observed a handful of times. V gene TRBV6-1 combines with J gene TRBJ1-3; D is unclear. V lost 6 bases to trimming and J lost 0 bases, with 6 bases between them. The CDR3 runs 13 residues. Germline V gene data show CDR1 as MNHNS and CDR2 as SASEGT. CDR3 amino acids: CASRNPSGNTIYF. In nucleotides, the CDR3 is TGTGCCAGCAGAAACCCCTCTGGAAACACCATATATTTT.

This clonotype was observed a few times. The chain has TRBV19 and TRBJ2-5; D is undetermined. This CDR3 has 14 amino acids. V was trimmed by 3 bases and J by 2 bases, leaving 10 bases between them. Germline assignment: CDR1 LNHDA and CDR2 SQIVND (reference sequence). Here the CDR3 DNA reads TGTGCCAGTAGTATTTACTGGCAGCAAGAGACCCAGTACTTC. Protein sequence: CASSIYWQQETQYF.

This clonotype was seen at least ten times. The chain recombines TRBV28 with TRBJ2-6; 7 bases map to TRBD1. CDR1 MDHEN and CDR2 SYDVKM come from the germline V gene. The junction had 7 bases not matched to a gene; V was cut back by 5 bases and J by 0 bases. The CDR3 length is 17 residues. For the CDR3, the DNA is TGTGCCAGCAGTGAGGACAGGCCGCACTCTGGGGCCAACGTCCTGACTTTC. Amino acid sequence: CASSEDRPHSGANVLTF.

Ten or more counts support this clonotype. The chain's CDR3 is CASSLLRELEQYF. Here the CDR3 DNA reads TGTGCCAGCAGCTTATTGAGAGAACTGGAGCAGTACTTC. The V and J genes are TRBV11-2 and TRBJ2-7; D is ambiguous. V was cut by 2 bases and J by 7 bases, with 12 bases left in between. CDR1 and CDR2 from the germline V gene are SGHAT and FQNNGV. CDR3 length: 13 residues.